This T cell receptor (beta chain) was recovered during a study of blood T cell repertoires in COVID-19. Only in-frame clones appear in the TCRdb table, and some are missing; sequencing was by immunoSEQ multiplex PCR. The top ten clones hold 2.5% to 3.5% of a sample with about 190,000 clones, 65% to 85% of them seen once. V was shortened by 0 bases and J by 0 bases, with 10 bases between the two germline ends. This CDR3 is 16 amino acids long. Germline CDR1 is SGHRS and CDR2 is YFSETQ. This clone was found once. The source of this sequence is a young woman who had recovered from COVID-19. The chain employs TRBV5-1 and TRBJ1-3, with a tentative D call TRBD1 (5 bases). The sequenced material came from PBMCs or T cells enriched from blood (not recorded which). CDR3 loop: CASSLEQGSSGNTIYF. The DNA of the CDR3 is TGCGCCAGCAGCTTGGAGCAGGGAAGCTCTGGAAACACCATATATTTT.